This T cell receptor (beta chain) was sequenced during a study of blood T cells in healthy people across ages. Whenever a sample was processed, at least 6.5 million PBMCs were isolated. With each sample, at least 5.5 micrograms of total RNA were extracted. It was with a sample-barcoded 5' primer and a J-beta primer mix that a second PCR of roughly 7 to 11 cycles was run. MiXCR, run by TCRdb on the 5' RACE reads, gives a single entry per CDR3 protein. The profile shows approximately 1,000,000 distinct CDR3 sequences, approximately 38% of them singletons. Germline CDR1 MGHRA, CDR2 YSYEKL. V was pared by 8 bases and J by 6 bases, with 18 bases between. The CDR3 loop spans 14 amino acids.

The chain is built from TRBV4-1 and TRBJ2-3, with TRBD1 as a possible D gene (5 bases). This receptor was identified in a man aged 18 to 29 in good health. Sequencing used blood. The CDR3 coding sequence is TGCGCCAGCTCGAACATTCAACAGGCCGATACGCAGTATTTT. Translation: CASSNIQQADTQYF.